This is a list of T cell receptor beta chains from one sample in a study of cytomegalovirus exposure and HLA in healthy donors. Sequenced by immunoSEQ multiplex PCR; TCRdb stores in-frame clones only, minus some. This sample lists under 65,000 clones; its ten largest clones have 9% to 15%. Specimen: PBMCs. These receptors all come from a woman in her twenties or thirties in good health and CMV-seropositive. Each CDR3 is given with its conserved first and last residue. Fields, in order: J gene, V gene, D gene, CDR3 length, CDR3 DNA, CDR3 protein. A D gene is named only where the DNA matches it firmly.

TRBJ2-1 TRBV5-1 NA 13 TGCGCCAGCAGACCAAGCTCCGACAATGAGCAGTTCTTC CASRPSSDNEQFF
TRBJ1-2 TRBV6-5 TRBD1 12 TGTGCCATCAGACAGGGGGATCATGGCTACACCTTC CAIRQGDHGYTF
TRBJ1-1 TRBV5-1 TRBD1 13 TGCGCCAGCAGATCCGACAGGGACACTGAAGCTTTCTTT CASRSDRDTEAFF
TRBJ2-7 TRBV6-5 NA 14 TGTGCCAGCAGGGGCCCGGGGGTTGCCTACGAGCAGTACTTC CASRGPGVAYEQYF
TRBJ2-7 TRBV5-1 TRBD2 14 TGCGCCAGCACCCCTAGCGGGTCCTCCTACGAGCAGTACTTC CASTPSGSSYEQYF
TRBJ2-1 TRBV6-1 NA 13 TGTGCCAGTGGACAGATCGCCGACAATGAGCAGTTCTTC CASGQIADNEQFF
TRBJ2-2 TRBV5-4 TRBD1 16 TGTGCCAGCAGCCCTGAGGACAGGGAGGACACCGGGGAGCTGTTTTTT CASSPEDREDTGELFF
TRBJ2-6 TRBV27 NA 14 TGTGCCAGCAGTTTACGCTCTGGGGCCAACGTCCTGACTTTC CASSLRSGANVLTF
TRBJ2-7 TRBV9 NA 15 TGTGCCAGCAGCGTAGGGGTGGGAGTGCGGGTCGAGCAGTACTTC CASSVGVGVRVEQYF
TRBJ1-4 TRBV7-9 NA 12 TGTGCCAGCAGCTTACAGGGTGAAAAACTGTTTTTT CASSLQGEKLFF
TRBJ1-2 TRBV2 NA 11 TGTGCCAGCAGCCTTGACAGTGGCTACACCTTC CASSLDSGYTF
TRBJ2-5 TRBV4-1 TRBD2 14 TGCGCCAGCAGCCAGGGGCTAGCGGGAGGGGCCCAGTACTTC CASSQGLAGGAQYF
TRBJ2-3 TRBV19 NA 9 TGTGCCGCAGGAGATACGCAGTATTTT CAAGDTQYF
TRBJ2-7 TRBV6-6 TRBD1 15 TGTGCCAGCAGCGGGAAGGACAGGGGTTTCTACGAGCAGTACTTC CASSGKDRGFYEQYF
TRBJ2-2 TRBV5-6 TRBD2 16 TGTGCCAGCAGCACCTGGACTAGCGCGAACACCGGGGAGCTGTTTTTT CASSTWTSANTGELFF
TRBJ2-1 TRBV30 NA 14 TGTGCCTGGAGTGCTAGCCTTAGCTACAATGAGCAGTTCTTC CAWSASLSYNEQFF
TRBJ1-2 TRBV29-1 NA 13 TGCAGCGTACAAATACAGGGATTCGATGGCTACACCTTC CSVQIQGFDGYTF
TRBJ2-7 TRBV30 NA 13 TGTGCCTGGAACAGGGATGACCCCTACGAGCAGTACTTC CAWNRDDPYEQYF
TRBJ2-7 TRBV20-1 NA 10 TGCAGTGCTAGAGCGGGGGAGCAGTACTTC CSARAGEQYF
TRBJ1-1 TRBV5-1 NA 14 TGCGCCAGCAGCCCTCAGGGGCTGAACACTGAAGCTTTCTTT CASSPQGLNTEAFF
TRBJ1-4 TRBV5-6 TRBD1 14 TGTGCCAGCAGCTACACAGGGGTAGTTGAAAAACTGTTTTTT CASSYTGVVEKLFF
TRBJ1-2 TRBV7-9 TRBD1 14 TGTGCCAGCAGCCAGGTGGGACAGGGGATCGGCTACACCTTC CASSQVGQGIGYTF
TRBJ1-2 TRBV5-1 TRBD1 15 TGCGCCAGCAGCACCCGACAGGGGGACATTTATGGCTACACCTTC CASSTRQGDIYGYTF
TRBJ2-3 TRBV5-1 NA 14 TGCGCCTCACAGGAGGGGGGGGCCACAGATACGCAGTATTTT CASQEGGATDTQYF
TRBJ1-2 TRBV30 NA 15 TGTGCCGGGAGTGTACAGGAAAGGCCGTACTATGGCTACACCTTC CAGSVQERPYYGYTF
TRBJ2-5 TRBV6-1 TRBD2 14 TGTGCCAGCAGGACGGGGGGGGGCCAAGAGACCCAGTACTTC CASRTGGGQETQYF
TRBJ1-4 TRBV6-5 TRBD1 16 TGTGCCAGCAGTTCCCCACAGGGGGCCGCCCATGAAAAACTGTTTTTT CASSSPQGAAHEKLFF
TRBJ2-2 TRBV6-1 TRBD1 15 TGTGCCAGCAGTGGACAGGGCCCGAACACCGGGGAGCTGTTTTTT CASSGQGPNTGELFF
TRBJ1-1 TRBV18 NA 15 TGTGCCAGCTTTGCCGGGCGGGCCTGGGACACTGAAGCTTTCTTT CASFAGRAWDTEAFF
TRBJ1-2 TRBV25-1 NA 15 TGTGCCAGCGGAGAGGGGGTGGGGGAACTCTATGGCTACACCTTC CASGEGVGELYGYTF
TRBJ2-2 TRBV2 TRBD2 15 TGTGCCAGCGGAGGGGGACTAGTTTACACCGGGGAGCTGTTTTTT CASGGGLVYTGELFF
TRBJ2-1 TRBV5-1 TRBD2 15 TGCGCCAGCAGCTTGGAAGGCGGGAGGGCCAATGAGCAGTTCTTC CASSLEGGRANEQFF
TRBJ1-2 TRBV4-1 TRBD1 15 TGCGCCAGCAGCCAAGTGGGAGAGGGGGCTGCTGGCTACACCTTC CASSQVGEGAAGYTF
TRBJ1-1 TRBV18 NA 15 TGTGCCAGCTCACGACGGACGGGAGAGAACACTGAAGCTTTCTTT CASSRRTGENTEAFF
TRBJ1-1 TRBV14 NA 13 TGTGCCAGCAGTAGGGGGTTGAACACTGAAGCTTTCTTT CASSRGLNTEAFF
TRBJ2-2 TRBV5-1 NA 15 TGCGCCAGCAGCTTGCCCGGCGGGAACACCGGGGAGCTGTTTTTT CASSLPGGNTGELFF
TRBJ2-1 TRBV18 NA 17 TGTGCCAGCTCACCACCCTTGGGACGGAGCAGGGGCAATGAGCAGTTCTTC CASSPPLGRSRGNEQFF
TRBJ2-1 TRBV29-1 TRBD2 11 TGCAGCGTTGAAGGTAGCGGGATATACTTCTTC CSVEGSGIYFF
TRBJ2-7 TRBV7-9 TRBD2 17 TGTGCCAGCAGCTTCAGCGTCGGGACTAGCGGAGCCTACGAGCAGTACTTC CASSFSVGTSGAYEQYF
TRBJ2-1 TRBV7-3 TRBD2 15 TGTGCCAGCAGCTTACAGACGGGAGGGGTGAATGAGCAGTTCTTC CASSLQTGGVNEQFF
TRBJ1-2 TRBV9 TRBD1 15 TGTGCCAGCAGCGTAGGGGACAGGGACAACTATGGCTACACCTTC CASSVGDRDNYGYTF
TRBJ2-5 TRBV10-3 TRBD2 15 TGTGCCATCAGTGAATTTAGCGGGAGTCATGAGACCCAGTACTTC CAISEFSGSHETQYF
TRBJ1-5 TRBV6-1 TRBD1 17 TGTGCCAGCAGTGGAAGAGGACGACAGGGGGCGGATCAGCCCCAGCATTTT CASSGRGRQGADQPQHF
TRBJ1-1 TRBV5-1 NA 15 TGCGCCAGCAGCTTGATAGGACAGTCCGCCACTGAAGCTTTCTTT CASSLIGQSATEAFF
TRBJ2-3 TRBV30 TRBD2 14 TGTGCCTGGAGTGTTCTAGCGGACACAGATACGCAGTATTTT CAWSVLADTDTQYF
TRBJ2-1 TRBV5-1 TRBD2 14 TGCGCCAGCAGCTTGGCGACTAGCGGGAATGAGCAGTTCTTC CASSLATSGNEQFF
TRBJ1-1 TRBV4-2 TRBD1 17 TGTGCCAGCAGCCAAGATCAGATCATAGGGGGCTGGACTGAAGCTTTCTTT CASSQDQIIGGWTEAFF
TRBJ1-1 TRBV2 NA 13 TGTGCCAGCAGAGCGGACGGGAACACTGAAGCTTTCTTT CASRADGNTEAFF
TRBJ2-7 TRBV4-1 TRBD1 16 TGCGCCAGCAGCCATAAGGCCCGGGACAGGTTTGACGAGCAGTACTTC CASSHKARDRFDEQYF
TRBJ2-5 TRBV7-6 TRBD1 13 TGTGCCAGCAGCACCAGGGGGCAAGAGACCCAGTACTTC CASSTRGQETQYF
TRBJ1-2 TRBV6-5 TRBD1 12 TGTGTGGCCACCGACAGGGGCGATGGCTACACCTTC CVATDRGDGYTF
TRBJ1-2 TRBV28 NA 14 TGTGCCAGCAGTTTAAGGGGATCCGGCTATGGCTACACCTTC CASSLRGSGYGYTF